This T cell receptor beta chain was found in a study of type 1 regulatory T cells. Study observations and caveats: Tr1 cells had a more restricted TCR repertoire than non-Tr1 cells.

TCRdb re-called the reads with MiXCR, one entry per CDR3 protein. The sample records tens of thousands of distinct CDR3 sequences, 10% to 15% being singletons. Turning to this clonotype: No antigen is known for it.

Germline-derived CDR1 and CDR2 are DFQATT and SNEGSKA (reference sequence). Trimming pared 6 bases from V and 7 bases from J, leaving 19 bases between. The CDR3 extends over 14 amino acids. The chain links TRBV20-1 to TRBJ2-1; D assignment may be TRBD1 or TRBD2 (6 bases each). The sequence came from a human donor in good health. The sequenced material came from cultured non-Tr1 T cells, either the whole culture or a sorted T cell fraction (not recorded which). The CDR3 protein is CSAATGAFRNEQFF. For the CDR3, the DNA is TGCAGTGCCGCGACGGGGGCCTTTCGGAATGAGCAGTTCTTC.